This T cell receptor (beta chain) was identified in a study of blood T cells in healthy people across ages. Study-level results: Both higher diversity and more naive CD4+ cells marked long-lived donors when set against aged donors.

To note about this clonotype: No antigen is known for it.

Every sample gave at least 5 micrograms of total RNA when it was extracted. Alongside a J-beta primer mix, a sample-barcoded 5' primer served in a second PCR lasting about 7 to 12 cycles. A template-switch adaptor containing 12 random nucleotides labeled each cDNA molecule. TCRdb ran MiXCR on the 5' RACE reads and lists one entry per CDR3 protein. The table records about 1,800,000 distinct CDR3 sequences, roughly 27% of them present only once. Per the germline V gene, CDR1 is DFQATT and CDR2 is SNEGSKA (reference sequence). This CDR3 is 14 amino acids long. Trimming cost V 2 bases and J 4 bases, with 14 bases left between them.

The material sequenced was blood. V is TRBV20-1 and J is TRBJ1-2, with D tentatively TRBD1 (6 bases). The TCR was taken from a woman in her thirties in good health. The chain's CDR3 is CSARLEGQSYGYTF. Written as DNA, the CDR3 is TGCAGTGCTAGACTTGAAGGACAGTCCTATGGCTACACCTTC.